Following are 3 T cell receptor beta chains from one sample sequenced in a study of blood T cell repertoires in COVID-19 (TCRdb year 2020). Library preparation employed the immunoSEQ multiplex PCR assay. Entries here come from immuneACCESS through TCRdb and include only in-frame sequences with V and J called. Some clones fail to appear in such tables; in the studies checked, an unresolved V gene covers under half of the shortfall, and the cause of the remainder is unknown. This sample lists roughly 200,000 clones; 83% were detected once. Around 8.9% of the sample lies in the top ten. The material sequenced was peripheral blood. All receptors come from a man in his forties with active or convalescent COVID-19.

The V and J genes are TRBV6-5 and TRBJ1-5; TRBD1 aligns across 10 bases. V dropped 6 bases and J dropped 3; count of bases not matched to a gene: 5. From germline, CDR1 is MNHEY and CDR2 SVGAGI. This CDR3 region has 15 residues. Written as DNA, the CDR3 is TGTGCCAGCAGGATGACAGGGGGCGTCAATCAGCCCCAGCATTTT. Residues: CASRMTGGVNQPQHF.

This sequence joins TRBV7-9 and TRBJ1-1; D is ambiguous. V was clipped by 3 bases and J by 8 bases, with 10 bases between them. CDR1 and CDR2 (germline): SEHNR, FQNEAQ (reference sequence). CDR3 length: 12 amino acids. In nucleotides, the CDR3 is TGTGCCAGCAGCTTTCAAAGTACAGAAGCTTTCTTT. The encoded protein is CASSFQSTEAFF.

The V gene is TRBV30, the J gene TRBJ1-5, with TRBD1 identical over 7 bases. The CDR3 consists of 16 residues. CDR1 is GTSNPN and CDR2 is SVGIG in the germline V gene (reference sequence). J lost 6 bases, V lost 2 bases, and 13 bases had no gene match. The CDR3 reads CAWSHVSTGLSQPQHF. The CDR3 region has the DNA TGTGCCTGGAGTCATGTCTCGACAGGGTTAAGTCAGCCCCAGCATTTT.